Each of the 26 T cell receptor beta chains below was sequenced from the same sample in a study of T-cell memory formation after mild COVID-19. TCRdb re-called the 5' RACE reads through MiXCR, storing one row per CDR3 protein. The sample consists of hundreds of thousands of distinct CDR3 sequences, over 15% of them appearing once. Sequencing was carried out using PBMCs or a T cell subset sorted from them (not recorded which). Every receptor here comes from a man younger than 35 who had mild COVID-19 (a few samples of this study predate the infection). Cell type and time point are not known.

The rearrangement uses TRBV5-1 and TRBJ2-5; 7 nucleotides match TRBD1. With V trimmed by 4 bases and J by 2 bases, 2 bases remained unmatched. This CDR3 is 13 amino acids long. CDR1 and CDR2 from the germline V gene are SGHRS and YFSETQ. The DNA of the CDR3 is TGCGCCAGCAGCGTGGACAGGCAAGAGACCCAGTACTTC. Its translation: CASSVDRQETQYF.

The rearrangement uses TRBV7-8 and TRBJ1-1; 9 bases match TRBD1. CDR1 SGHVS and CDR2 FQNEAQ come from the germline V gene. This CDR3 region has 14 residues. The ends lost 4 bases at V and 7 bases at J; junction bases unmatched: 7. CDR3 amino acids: CASSWDRVVGEAFF. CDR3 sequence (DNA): TGTGCCAGCAGCTGGGACAGGGTGGTTGGTGAAGCTTTCTTT.

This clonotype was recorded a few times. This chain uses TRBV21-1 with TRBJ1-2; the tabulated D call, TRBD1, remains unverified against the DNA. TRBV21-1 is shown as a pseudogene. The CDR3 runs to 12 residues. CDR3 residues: CASAGTLLGYTF. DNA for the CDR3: TGTGCCAGCGCCGGGACACTGCTGGGCTACACCTTC.

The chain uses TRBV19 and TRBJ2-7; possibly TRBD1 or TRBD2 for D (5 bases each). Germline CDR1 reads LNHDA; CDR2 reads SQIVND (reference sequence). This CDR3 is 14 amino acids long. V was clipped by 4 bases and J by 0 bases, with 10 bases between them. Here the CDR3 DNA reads TGTGCCAGTAGTACTCGGGGCCTCTCCTACGAGCAGTACTTC. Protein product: CASSTRGLSYEQYF.

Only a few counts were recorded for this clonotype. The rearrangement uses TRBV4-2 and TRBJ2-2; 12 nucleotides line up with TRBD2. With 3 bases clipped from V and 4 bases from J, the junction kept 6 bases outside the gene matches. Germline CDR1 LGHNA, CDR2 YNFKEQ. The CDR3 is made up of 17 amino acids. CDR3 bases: TGTGCCAGCAGCCAGGAACCTAGCGGGGGGGCCACCGGGGAGCTGTTTTTT. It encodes CASSQEPSGGATGELFF.

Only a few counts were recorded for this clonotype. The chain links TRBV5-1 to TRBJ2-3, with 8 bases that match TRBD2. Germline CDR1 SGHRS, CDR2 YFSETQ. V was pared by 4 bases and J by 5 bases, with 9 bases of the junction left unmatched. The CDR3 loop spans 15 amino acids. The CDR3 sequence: CASSLDSGARDTQYF. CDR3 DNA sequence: TGCGCCAGCAGCCTGGATAGCGGGGCTCGAGATACGCAGTATTTT.

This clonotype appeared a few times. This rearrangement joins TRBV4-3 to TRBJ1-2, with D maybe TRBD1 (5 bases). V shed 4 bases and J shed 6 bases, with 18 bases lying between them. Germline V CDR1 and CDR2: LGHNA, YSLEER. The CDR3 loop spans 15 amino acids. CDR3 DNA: TGCGCCAGCAGCCGGATGAAGGGAGGGACCCATGGCTACACCTTC. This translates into CASSRMKGGTHGYTF.

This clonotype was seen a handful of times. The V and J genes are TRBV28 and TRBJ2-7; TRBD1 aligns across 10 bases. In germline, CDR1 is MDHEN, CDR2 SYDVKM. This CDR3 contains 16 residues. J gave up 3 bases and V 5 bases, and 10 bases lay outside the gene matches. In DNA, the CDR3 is TGTGCCAGCAGTGCGACAGGGGGCAGATCTTACTACGAGCAGTACGTC. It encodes CASSATGGRSYYEQYV.

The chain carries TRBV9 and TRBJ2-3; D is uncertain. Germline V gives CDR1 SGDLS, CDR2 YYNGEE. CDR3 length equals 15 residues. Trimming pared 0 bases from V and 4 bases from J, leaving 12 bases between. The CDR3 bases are TGTGCCAGCAGCGTAGCTGGGGATAAATCAGATACGCAGTATTTT. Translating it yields CASSVAGDKSDTQYF.

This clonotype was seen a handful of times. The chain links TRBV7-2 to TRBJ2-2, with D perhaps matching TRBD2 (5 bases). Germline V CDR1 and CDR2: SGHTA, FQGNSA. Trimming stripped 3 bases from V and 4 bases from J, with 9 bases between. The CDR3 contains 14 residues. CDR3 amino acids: CASSLEDSTGELFF. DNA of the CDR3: TGTGCCAGCAGCTTGGAGGACTCCACCGGGGAGCTGTTTTTT.

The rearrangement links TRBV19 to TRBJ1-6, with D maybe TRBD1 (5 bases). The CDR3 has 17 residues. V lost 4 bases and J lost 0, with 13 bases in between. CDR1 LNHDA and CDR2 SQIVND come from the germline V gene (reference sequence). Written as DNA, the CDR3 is TGTGCCAGTAGTAGGGGACGGCCGAGCTCCTATAATTCACCCCTCCACTTT. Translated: CASSRGRPSSYNSPLHF.

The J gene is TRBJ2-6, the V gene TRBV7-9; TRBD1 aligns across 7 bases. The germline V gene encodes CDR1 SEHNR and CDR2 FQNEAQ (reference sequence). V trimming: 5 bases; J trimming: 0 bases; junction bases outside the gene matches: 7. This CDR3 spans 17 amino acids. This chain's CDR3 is CASSATGANSGANVLTF. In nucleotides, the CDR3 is TGTGCCAGCAGCGCCACAGGGGCCAACTCTGGGGCCAACGTCCTGACTTTC.

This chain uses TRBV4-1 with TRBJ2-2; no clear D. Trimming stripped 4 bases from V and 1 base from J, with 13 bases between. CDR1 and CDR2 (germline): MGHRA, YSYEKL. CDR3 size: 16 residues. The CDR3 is CASSLTAPRNTGELFF. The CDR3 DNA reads TGCGCCAGCAGCCTGACTGCGCCGAGGAACACCGGGGAGCTGTTTTTT.

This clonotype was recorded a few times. CDR3 DNA: TGTGCCAGCAGCTCGAGACAGGGGGCAGGCAATGAGCAGTTCTTC. Protein sequence: CASSSRQGAGNEQFF. The rearrangement uses TRBV11-1 and TRBJ2-1; the match to TRBD1 covers 10 bases. The length of the CDR3 is 15 residues. J lost 6 bases, V lost 4 bases, and 6 bases had no gene match. Germline V CDR1 and CDR2: SGHAT, FQDESV (reference sequence). Based on the CDR3 plus reference TRBV11-1 and TRBJ2-1, the full variable domain is EAEVAQSPRYKITEKSQAVAFWCDPISGHATLYWYRQILGQGPELLVQFQDESVVDDSQLPKDRFSAERLKGVDSTLKIQPAELGDSAMYLCASSSRQGAGNEQFFGPGTRLTVL.

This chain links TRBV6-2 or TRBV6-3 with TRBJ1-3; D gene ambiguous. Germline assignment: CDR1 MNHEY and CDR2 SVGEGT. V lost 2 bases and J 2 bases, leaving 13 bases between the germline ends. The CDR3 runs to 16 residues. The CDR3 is CASSYREVGPGNTIYF. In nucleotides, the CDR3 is TGTGCCAGCAGTTACCGGGAAGTAGGGCCTGGAAACACCATATATTTT.

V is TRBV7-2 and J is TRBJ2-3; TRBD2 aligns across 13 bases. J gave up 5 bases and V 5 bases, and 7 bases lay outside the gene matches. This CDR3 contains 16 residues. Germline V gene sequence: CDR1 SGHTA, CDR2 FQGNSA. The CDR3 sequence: CASSPWTSGGLDTQYF. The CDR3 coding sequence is TGTGCCAGCAGCCCCTGGACTAGCGGGGGACTAGATACGCAGTATTTT. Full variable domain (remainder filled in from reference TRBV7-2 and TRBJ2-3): GAGVSQSPSNKVTEKGKDVELRCDPISGHTALYWYRQSLGQGLEFLIYFQGNSAPDKSGLPSDRFSAERTGGSVSTLTIQRTQQEDSAVYLCASSPWTSGGLDTQYFGPGTRLTVL.

The CDR3, as DNA: TGTGCCAGCAGCAGACCGGACAGGGGCTACAATGAGCAGTTCTTC. Residues: CASSRPDRGYNEQFF. The rearrangement uses TRBV5-5 and TRBJ2-1; TRBD1 matches 9 bases. CDR1 and CDR2 from the germline V gene are SGHKS and YYEKEE (reference sequence). The CDR3 has 15 amino acids. The J segment lost 3 bases and the V segment lost 4 bases, leaving 5 bases of the junction unmatched.

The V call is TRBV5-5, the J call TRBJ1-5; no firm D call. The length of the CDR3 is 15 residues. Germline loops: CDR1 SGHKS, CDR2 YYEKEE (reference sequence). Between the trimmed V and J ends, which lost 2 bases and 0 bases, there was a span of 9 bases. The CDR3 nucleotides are TGTGCCAGCAGCTTAAGTTCGTATAGCAATCAGCCCCAGCATTTT. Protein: CASSLSSYSNQPQHF.

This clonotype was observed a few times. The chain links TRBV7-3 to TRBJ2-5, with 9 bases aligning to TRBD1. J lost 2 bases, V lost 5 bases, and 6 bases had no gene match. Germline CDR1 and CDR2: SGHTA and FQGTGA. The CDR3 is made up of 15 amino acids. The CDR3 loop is CASSPGQGQQETQYF. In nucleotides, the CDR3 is TGTGCCAGCAGCCCTGGACAGGGGCAGCAAGAGACCCAGTACTTC.

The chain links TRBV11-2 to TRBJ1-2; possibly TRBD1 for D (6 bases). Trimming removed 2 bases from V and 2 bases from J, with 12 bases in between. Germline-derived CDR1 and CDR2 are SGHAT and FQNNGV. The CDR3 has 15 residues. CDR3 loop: CASSLSADSNYGYTF. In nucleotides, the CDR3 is TGTGCCAGCAGCTTATCAGCGGACAGCAACTATGGCTACACCTTC.

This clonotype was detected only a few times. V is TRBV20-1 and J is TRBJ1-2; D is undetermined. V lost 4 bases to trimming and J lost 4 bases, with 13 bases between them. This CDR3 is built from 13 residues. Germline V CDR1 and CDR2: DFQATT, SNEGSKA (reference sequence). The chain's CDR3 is CSATQAEGYGYTF. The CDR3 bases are TGCAGTGCTACCCAGGCCGAAGGCTATGGCTACACCTTC.

The CDR3 loop is CASTRGQNNQPQHF. In DNA form, the CDR3 reads TGTGCCAGCACCCGGGGGCAGAACAATCAGCCCCAGCATTTT. The V call is TRBV28, the J call TRBJ1-5, with TRBD1 as a possible D gene (6 bases). V was clipped by 7 bases and J by 3 bases, with 13 bases between them. The CDR3 has 14 residues. Germline CDR1 reads MDHEN; CDR2 reads SYDVKM.

Written as DNA, the CDR3 is TGTGCCAGCAGCGGGACCCCCGGGGGGGCAAACACTGAAGCTTTCTTT. Amino acids: CASSGTPGGANTEAFF. This chain connects TRBV5-6 to TRBJ1-1, with D perhaps matching TRBD1 (6 bases). V dropped 4 bases and J dropped 2 bases, with 18 bases sitting between them. From germline, CDR1 is SGHDT and CDR2 YYEEEE. The CDR3 is made up of 16 amino acids.

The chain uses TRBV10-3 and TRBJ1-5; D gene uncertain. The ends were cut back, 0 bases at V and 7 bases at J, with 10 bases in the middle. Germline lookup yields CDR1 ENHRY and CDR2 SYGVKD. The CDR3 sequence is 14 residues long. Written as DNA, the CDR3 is TGTGCCATCAGTGAGTCGCGGGATAGGCAGCCCCAGCATTTT. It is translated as CAISESRDRQPQHF.

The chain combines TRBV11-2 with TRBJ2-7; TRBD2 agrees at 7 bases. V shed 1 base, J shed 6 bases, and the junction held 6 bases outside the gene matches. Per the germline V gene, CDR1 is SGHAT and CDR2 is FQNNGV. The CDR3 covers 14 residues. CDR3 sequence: CASSLAQGGREQYF. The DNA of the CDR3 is TGTGCCAGCAGCTTAGCGCAGGGAGGGCGCGAGCAGTACTTC.

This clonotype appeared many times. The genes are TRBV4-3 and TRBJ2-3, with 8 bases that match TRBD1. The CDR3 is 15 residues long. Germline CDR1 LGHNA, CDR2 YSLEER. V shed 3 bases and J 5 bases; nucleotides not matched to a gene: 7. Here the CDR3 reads CASSQVRGQGDTQYF. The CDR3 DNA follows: TGCGCCAGCAGCCAGGTCAGGGGGCAGGGAGATACGCAGTATTTT.